This TCR beta chain was captured in a study of Ad26.COV2.S vaccination and SARS-CoV-2 variants. The CDR3 loop spans 13 amino acids. Germline V CDR1 and CDR2: LNHDA, SQIVND (reference sequence). V was shortened by 2 bases and J by 1 base, with 4 bases between the two germline ends. Clones were sequenced by immunoSEQ multiplex PCR, and TCRdb holds only the in-frame ones, with some missing. This table has fewer than 900,000 clones, about 90% appearing once. For this clone: No antigen is known for it. The identical CDR3 is also encoded by other nucleotide sequences in the sample.

Findings of the study overall: Across vaccine and placebo recipients, the breadth of non-spike TCRs was similar. Reported post-vaccination CD8+ and CD4+ T cell responses to spike showed substantial breadth.

Treatment given: about 20 received Ad26.COV2.S at low or high dose, single or two shots; about 5 received placebo; per-sample allocation not given. Specimens were obtained on day 63 following the first vaccine or placebo injection. The V gene is TRBV19, the J gene TRBJ2-3; the D is unclear. The TCR sequence derives from a person aged 18 to 59 who received the Ad26.COV2.S COVID-19 vaccine or a placebo. Sequenced here: peripheral blood, sampled in a trial of Ad26.COV2.S vaccine versus placebo. CDR3 sequence (DNA): TGTGCCAGTAGTATAACAGGCACAGATACGCAGTATTTT. This encodes CASSITGTDTQYF.